Each of the 13 T cell receptor beta chains below was sequenced from the same sample in a study of shared T cell receptors in the human thymus. Measured with immunoSEQ multiplex PCR; TCRdb has only the in-frame clones, and not every one. The sample includes hundreds of thousands of clones, more than 70% of them seen just once. In addition, the sample was reused for a study of human thymus T cells.

The sample consisted of thymocytes. The receptor source for this set is a boy under two years old with a congenital heart defect.

V and J are TRBV6-6 and TRBJ2-3; 7 bases are shared with TRBD1. Germline CDR1 is MNHNY and CDR2 is SVGAGI (reference sequence). This CDR3 comprises 13 residues. V shed 8 bases, J shed 1 base, and the junction held 3 bases outside the gene matches. Here the CDR3 DNA reads TGTGCCAGCCAGGGACAGCGCACAGATACGCAGTATTTT. Protein product: CASQGQRTDTQYF.

The rearrangement joins TRBV14 to TRBJ2-1; D perhaps matches TRBD2 (5 bases). Germline V lookup: CDR1 SGHDN, CDR2 FVKESK. The ends were cut back, 0 bases at V and 2 bases at J, with 17 bases in the middle. This CDR3 spans 18 amino acids. This CDR3 is CASSQDKADSGPYNEQFF. The CDR3 DNA follows: TGTGCCAGCAGCCAAGATAAGGCGGACTCAGGACCCTACAATGAGCAGTTCTTC. The full variable domain, with the rest looked up from reference TRBV14 and TRBJ2-1, is EAGVTQFPSHSVIEKGQTVTLRCDPISGHDNLYWYRRVMGKEIKFLLHFVKESKQDESGMPNNRFLAERTGGTYSTLKVQPAELEDSGVYFCASSQDKADSGPYNEQFFGPGTRLTVL.

The chain employs TRBV7-2 and TRBJ1-2; D remains unclear. This CDR3 has 13 amino acids. The V and J ends lost 3 bases and 3 bases respectively, with 8 bases between them. Germline loops: CDR1 SGHTA, CDR2 FQGNSA. The DNA for the CDR3 is TGTGCCAGCAGCTTGCGCAGGCACTATGGCTACACCTTC. Encoded protein: CASSLRRHYGYTF.

This chain links TRBV28 with TRBJ1-5, with D tentatively TRBD1 (6 bases). Per the germline V gene, CDR1 is MDHEN and CDR2 is SYDVKM. V was cut by 6 bases and J by 3 bases, with 15 bases left in between. The CDR3 is 15 residues long. The CDR3: CASSQRTAFNQPQHF. CDR3 bases: TGTGCCAGCAGCCAGCGGACAGCATTCAATCAGCCCCAGCATTTT.

The chain links TRBV9 to TRBJ2-7, with 12 bases lining up with TRBD1. V lost 4 bases, J lost 3 bases, and 11 bases stayed unmatched. This CDR3 spans 17 amino acids. Germline loops: CDR1 SGDLS, CDR2 YYNGEE. This CDR3 reads CASSPRGGTGGIYEQYF. CDR3 DNA sequence: TGTGCCAGCAGCCCCCGGGGGGGGACAGGGGGCATCTACGAGCAGTACTTC.

The chain carries TRBV7-2 and TRBJ2-1, with TRBD2 identical over 11 bases. Germline V gene sequence: CDR1 SGHTA, CDR2 FQGNSA. Trimming cost V 0 bases and J 6 bases; bases outside gene matches: 4. CDR3 length: 16 residues. CDR3 region: CASSLAYGTSGNEQFF. DNA of the CDR3: TGTGCCAGCAGCTTAGCGTACGGGACTAGCGGCAATGAGCAGTTCTTC.

The chain couples TRBV5-4 to TRBJ2-7, with 11 bases lining up with TRBD2. The CDR3 spans 16 residues. From germline, CDR1 is SGHNT and CDR2 YYREEE (reference sequence). V shed 0 bases and J 2 bases; nucleotides not matched to a gene: 4. In nucleotides, the CDR3 is TGTGCCAGCAGCTTGGGACTAGCGGGGCCTACCTACGAGCAGTACTTC. This sequence encodes CASSLGLAGPTYEQYF.

The chain couples TRBV28 to TRBJ1-5; 8 positions match TRBD1. Germline V gene data show CDR1 as MDHEN and CDR2 as SYDVKM. The V gene end was trimmed by 6 bases and the J gene end by 7 bases; junction bases not matched to a gene: 11. The CDR3 is made up of 15 amino acids. CDR3 sequence reads: CASRPGQANRQPQHF. The CDR3 DNA reads as TGTGCCAGCAGGCCGGGACAGGCTAATAGACAGCCCCAGCATTTT.

The CDR3 bases are TGTGCCAGCGCCCAGGGACATCATGGCAATCAGCCCCAGCATTTT. It codes for CASAQGHHGNQPQHF. V usage is TRBV18 and J usage is TRBJ1-5, with a tentative D call TRBD1 (6 bases). Germline V lookup: CDR1 KGHSH, CDR2 LQKENI. Trimming left V 8 bases short and J 2 bases short, with 16 bases between. The CDR3 sequence is 15 residues long. The variable domain in full, with the rest retrieved from reference TRBV18 and TRBJ1-5, is NAGVMQNPRHLVRRRGQEARLRCSPMKGHSHVYWYRQLPEEGLKFMVYLQKENIIDESGMPKERFSAEFPKEGPSILRIQQVVRGDSAAYFCASAQGHHGNQPQHFGDGTRLSIL.

J is TRBJ1-1 and V is TRBV11-2; 10 positions match TRBD1. V was pared by 3 bases and J by 4 bases, with 5 bases of the junction left unmatched. The CDR3 is 15 amino acids. CDR1 and CDR2 (germline): SGHAT, FQNNGV. CDR3: CASSLDRGTGTEAFF. CDR3 nucleotide sequence: TGTGCCAGCAGCTTGGACAGGGGGACCGGCACTGAAGCTTTCTTT.

This chain uses TRBV7-6 with TRBJ2-1, with D perhaps TRBD2 (5 bases). Germline lookup yields CDR1 SGHVS and CDR2 FNYEAQ. This CDR3 spans 12 amino acids. The V gene lost 5 bases and the J gene lost 8 bases, with 10 bases spanning the gap. Here the CDR3 reads CASSPGLDEQFF. CDR3 in DNA: TGTGCCAGCAGCCCTGGACTCGATGAGCAGTTCTTC.

This CDR3 reads CASRKSLAFNYDEQYF. In nucleotides, the CDR3 is TGTGCCAGCAGGAAATCACTAGCGTTCAATTATGACGAGCAGTACTTC. J is TRBJ2-7 and V is TRBV11-2, with 7 bases lining up with TRBD2. V gave up 6 bases and J gave up 5 bases; unmatched junction bases: 16. The CDR3 spans 16 residues. The germline V gene encodes CDR1 SGHAT and CDR2 FQNNGV. Based on the CDR3 plus reference TRBV11-2 and TRBJ2-7, the full variable domain is EAGVAQSPRYKIIEKRQSVAFWCNPISGHATLYWYQQILGQGPKLLIQFQNNGVVDDSQLPKDRFSAERLKGVDSTLKIQPAKLEDSAVYLCASRKSLAFNYDEQYFGPGTRLTVT.

The chain carries TRBV5-6 and TRBJ2-2, with D tentatively TRBD1 (6 bases). Per germline, CDR1 SGHDT and CDR2 YYEEEE. Trimming removed 3 bases from V and 1 base from J, with 13 bases in between. This CDR3 has 16 residues. CDR3 DNA: TGTGCCAGCAGCTCTCCTCAGGGGCGGAACACCGGGGAGCTGTTTTTT. It translates to CASSSPQGRNTGELFF.